These 13 T cell receptor beta chains share one sample of origin, sequenced in a study of early T cells in non-severe SARS-CoV-2 infection. TCRdb itself ran the 5' RACE reads through MiXCR, one entry per CDR3 protein. This repertoire shows about 75,000 distinct CDR3 sequences, about 11% found once; its top ten account for around 12%. This sample comprised whole blood, obtained at baseline. All receptors derive from an adult who was a healthcare worker with PCR-confirmed SARS-CoV-2 infection or an uninfected control (not recorded which).

This clonotype has ten or more counts. The chain combines TRBV28 with TRBJ2-2; D ambiguous. Per the germline V gene, CDR1 is MDHEN and CDR2 is SYDVKM. CDR3 size: 15 residues. The ends were cut back, 0 bases at V and 4 bases at J, with 9 bases in the middle. As DNA, the CDR3 is TGTGCCAGCAGTTTATGGCGCAGGAGCACCGGGGAGCTGTTTTTT. Encoded protein: CASSLWRRSTGELFF.

The chain joins TRBV28 to TRBJ2-3; 10 bases match TRBD2. Germline CDR1 MDHEN, CDR2 SYDVKM. Trimming cost V 9 bases and J 2 bases; bases outside gene matches: 11. The CDR3 is 16 amino acids. CDR3 sequence reads: CASSVASGGSTDTQYF. The CDR3 DNA follows: TGTGCCAGTAGCGTGGCTAGCGGGGGATCCACAGATACGCAGTATTTT. The entire variable domain, with the rest obtained from reference TRBV28 and TRBJ2-3, is as follows: DVKVTQSSRYLVKRTGEKVFLECVQDMDHENMFWYRQDPGLGLRLIYFSYDVKMKEKGDIPEGYSVSREKKERFSLILESASTNQTSMYLCASSVASGGSTDTQYFGPGTRLTVL.

Within the sample, this clonotype is medium-sized. The chain combines TRBV2 with TRBJ1-5; TRBD1 might be the D (6 bases). CDR1 and CDR2 from the germline V gene are SNHLY and FYNNEI. The CDR3 length is 15 residues. The V gene lost 6 bases and the J gene lost 3 bases, with 15 bases spanning the gap. CDR3: CASRRTVDLNQPQHF. CDR3 DNA: TGTGCCAGCAGAAGGACAGTTGATCTCAATCAGCCCCAGCATTTT. The full variable domain, with the rest looked up from reference TRBV2 and TRBJ1-5, is EPEVTQTPSHQVTQMGQEVILRCVPISNHLYFYWYRQILGQKVEFLVSFYNNEISEKSEIFDDQFSVERPDGSNFTLKIRSTKLEDSAMYFCASRRTVDLNQPQHFGDGTRLSIL.

This clonotype came up many times. The chain is built from TRBV6-6 and TRBJ2-2, with a tentative D call TRBD2 (6 bases). The CDR3 is 14 amino acids. Germline loops: CDR1 MNHNY, CDR2 SVGAGI (reference sequence). V lost 5 bases and J lost 6, with 13 bases in between. This chain's CDR3 is CASSPIRGAGELFF. The CDR3 DNA reads as TGTGCCAGCAGTCCGATCCGCGGGGCCGGGGAGCTGTTTTTT.

Many counts were recorded for this clonotype. The rearrangement joins TRBV12-3 or TRBV12-4 to TRBJ1-2, with D uncertain. Trimming removed 5 bases from V and 3 bases from J, with 10 bases in between. CDR3 length: 13 residues. The CDR3: CASSLGSHYGYTF. CDR3 coding DNA: TGTGCCAGCAGTCTAGGGTCCCACTATGGCTACACCTTC.

This sequence joins TRBV29-1 and TRBJ1-2; D ambiguous. CDR1 SQVTM and CDR2 ANQGSEA come from the germline V gene. CDR3 length: 15 residues. V lost 3 bases to trimming and J lost 1 base, with 15 bases between them. The CDR3 coding sequence is TGCAGCGTTGATTCAGGTACAGCCCTTAACTATGGCTACACCTTC. Residues: CSVDSGTALNYGYTF.

Only a few counts were recorded for this clonotype. V and J are TRBV29-1 and TRBJ2-3, with D unresolved. The germline V gene encodes CDR1 SQVTM and CDR2 ANQGSEA. V lost 0 bases and J 2 bases, leaving 6 bases between the germline ends. The CDR3 length is 13 residues. The CDR3 sequence: CSVEERATDTQYF. The CDR3 coding sequence is TGCAGCGTTGAAGAACGGGCCACAGATACGCAGTATTTT.

This clonotype occurred a few times. The V and J genes are TRBV10-3 and TRBJ2-5, with 8 bases lining up with TRBD2. The V gene end was trimmed by 10 bases and the J gene end by 3 bases; junction bases not matched to a gene: 10. The CDR3 has 14 residues. Per germline, CDR1 ENHRY and CDR2 SYGVKD. The CDR3 sequence is CATRGEAGEETQYF. For the CDR3, the DNA is TGTGCCACCCGAGGAGAAGCGGGGGAAGAGACCCAGTACTTC.

In this sample, this clonotype turned up a few times. This sequence joins TRBV5-1 and TRBJ2-1; D gene unclear. Germline CDR1 reads SGHRS; CDR2 reads YFSETQ. This CDR3 has 12 amino acids. Trimming pared 0 bases from V and 9 bases from J, leaving 7 bases between. Here the CDR3 reads CASSLASREQFF. The CDR3 nucleotides read TGCGCCAGCAGCTTGGCCTCACGTGAGCAGTTCTTC.

This clonotype was detected ten times or more. The chain employs TRBV20-1 and TRBJ2-3, with no clear D. Germline V gene lookup returns CDR1 DFQATT and CDR2 SNEGSKA (reference sequence). The CDR3 loop spans 12 amino acids. Trimming stripped 6 bases from V and 0 bases from J, with 7 bases between. The CDR3 protein is CSAPDSTDTQYF. In nucleotides, the CDR3 is TGCAGTGCCCCGGACAGCACAGATACGCAGTATTTT.

The chain carries TRBV2 and TRBJ1-5; a possible D gene is TRBD1 (6 bases). The CDR3 length is 16 residues. Germline-derived CDR1 and CDR2 are SNHLY and FYNNEI. Trimming cost V 2 bases and J 9 bases, with 20 bases left between them. CDR3 sequence reads: CASSERSGHLEWPQHF. Here the CDR3 DNA reads TGTGCCAGCAGTGAAAGATCGGGACACCTCGAGTGGCCCCAGCATTTT.

The chain is built from TRBV28 and TRBJ1-1; 8 bases agree with TRBD1. CDR1 and CDR2 from the germline V gene are MDHEN and SYDVKM. Trimming removed 8 bases from V and 0 bases from J; junction bases left unmatched: 14. The CDR3 covers 17 residues. The CDR3 sequence is CASDPQGAREVNTEAFF. CDR3 sequence (DNA): TGTGCCAGCGATCCCCAGGGGGCGCGGGAAGTGAACACTGAAGCTTTCTTT.

This clonotype was seen many times. The chain couples TRBV5-1 to TRBJ1-2; D is unresolved. This CDR3 spans 14 amino acids. Looked up from germline, CDR1 is SGHRS and CDR2 is YFSETQ. V lost 0 bases and J 4 bases, leaving 10 bases between the germline ends. CDR3 protein: CASSLGQASYGYTF. CDR3 coding DNA: TGCGCCAGCAGCTTGGGTCAGGCGTCCTATGGCTACACCTTC.